This is a list of T cell receptor beta chains from one sample in a study of blood T cell repertoires in COVID-19. Assay: immunoSEQ multiplex PCR; the TCRdb copy retains only in-frame clones and omits some. The data show 250,000 or so clones, about 91% seen once. Sequencing was carried out using peripheral blood. Receptors were obtained from a young woman with COVID-19, enrolled during active disease. The CDR3 runs from the conserved cysteine through the conserved F or W. A D gene is named only where the DNA matches it firmly. Clone size is stated in some rows and not others, as once, few, many or a class when expanded.

cdr3_nt,cdr3_aa,j_call,d_call,v_call,clone_size
TGTGCCAGCAGCCCCCGACGGCAGGGGGATACGCAGTATTTT,CASSPRRQGDTQYF,TRBJ2-3,.,TRBV7-8,.
TGTGCCAGCAGTGGGGGACAGGGGAGCTATGAGCAGTTCTTC,CASSGGQGSYEQFF,TRBJ2-1,TRBD1,TRBV25-1,.
TGTGCCAGCAGCGTAGGGAGGGAAGGAGGGACTGAAGCTTTCTTT,CASSVGREGGTEAFF,TRBJ1-1,.,TRBV9,many
TGTGCCAGCAGCGGGAGAGGGACTAGCGGGAGGGCCGTCGGGGAGCTGTTTTTT,CASSGRGTSGRAVGELFF,TRBJ2-2,TRBD2,TRBV9,.
TGTGCCAGCAGCTCGGGACAGGGGGCAAGGGACAGCTCCTACAATGAGCAGTTCTTC,CASSSGQGARDSSYNEQFF,TRBJ2-1,TRBD1,TRBV7-2,.
TGCGCCAGCAGCTTGTCGGTCGGCTCTGGGGCCAACGTCCTGACTTTC,CASSLSVGSGANVLTF,TRBJ2-6,.,TRBV5-1,.
TGTGCCAGCAGCCCGGGACTCTCGAGATTCTATGGCTACACCTTC,CASSPGLSRFYGYTF,TRBJ1-2,.,TRBV7-9,.
TGTGCCAGCAGCAGCGGTCCTTCCTACAATGAGCAGTTCTTC,CASSSGPSYNEQFF,TRBJ2-1,.,TRBV2,.
TGTGCCAGCAGCCCCCGTAGTAGCGGGAGGGCAGATACGCAGTATTTT,CASSPRSSGRADTQYF,TRBJ2-3,TRBD2,TRBV7-9,once
TGTGCCAGCAGCGTAGGCGGGACTAGCGGGAGTAATGAGCAGTTCTTC,CASSVGGTSGSNEQFF,TRBJ2-1,TRBD2,TRBV9,.
TGCAGCGTTGTGATAGACTACTATGGCTACACCTTC,CSVVIDYYGYTF,TRBJ1-2,.,TRBV29-1,.
TGTGCCAGCAGCTACAACTACGAGCAGTACTTC,CASSYNYEQYF,TRBJ2-7,.,TRBV5-4,.
TGTGCCAGCAGCATAAATTGGAGGGACACTGAAGCTTTCTTT,CASSINWRDTEAFF,TRBJ1-1,.,TRBV11-1,.
TGTGCCAGCAGCCCCCGGTGGGAGACGGACAATGAGCAGTTCTTC,CASSPRWETDNEQFF,TRBJ2-1,.,TRBV9,.
TGTGCCAGCAGCCAGGTTGGGACAGGGTATAACCGGGAAGCTTTCTTT,CASSQVGTGYNREAFF,TRBJ1-1,TRBD1,TRBV14,.
TGTGCCAGCAGCTTGGCAGGGGTAAACACCATATATTTT,CASSLAGVNTIYF,TRBJ1-3,.,TRBV7-2,few
TGTGCCACCAGTGAGGTAGTCTCCTACAATGAGCAGTTCTTC,CATSEVVSYNEQFF,TRBJ2-1,.,TRBV24-1,.
TGTGCCAGCGGCCAACTAGCGGGGTTTTTTGAGCAGTTCTTC,CASGQLAGFFEQFF,TRBJ2-1,TRBD2,TRBV13,.
TGTGCCAGCAGCAGGGAGGAAAGGTACGAGCAGTACTTC,CASSREERYEQYF,TRBJ2-7,.,TRBV6-5,.
TGTGCCAGCAGCCCCTCGGACTACTATGGCTACACCTTC,CASSPSDYYGYTF,TRBJ1-2,.,TRBV3-1/TRBV3-2,.
TGTGCCAGCAGCGGACTAGGACTCGAGGGTCGGTTGCAGACCCAGTACTTC,CASSGLGLEGRLQTQYF,TRBJ2-5,TRBD2,TRBV5-4,.
TGTGCCAGCAGCTTCACTAGCGGGGCCTACAATGAGCAGTTCTTC,CASSFTSGAYNEQFF,TRBJ2-1,TRBD2,TRBV7-9,once
TGTGCCACCAGTGATCAGACAGGTTCCTCCTACAATGAGCAGTTCTTC,CATSDQTGSSYNEQFF,TRBJ2-1,.,TRBV24-1,.
TGTGCCAGCTCACCGCAGGGGACCTTCTCCGGGGAGCTGTTTTTT,CASSPQGTFSGELFF,TRBJ2-2,.,TRBV18,.
TGCGCCAGCAGAAATCGGACTAGCGGGGGGCCACGAGAGCAGTTCTTC,CASRNRTSGGPREQFF,TRBJ2-1,TRBD2,TRBV5-1,.
TGTGCCAGCACACAACCCCAAAACAATGAGCAGTTCTTC,CASTQPQNNEQFF,TRBJ2-1,.,TRBV6-6,.
TGTGCCAGCAAGCGGGGCAGCACAGATACGCAGTATTTT,CASKRGSTDTQYF,TRBJ2-3,TRBD2,TRBV28,once
TGCGCCAGTAGAGTCACAGGATATAATGAAAAACTGTTTTTT,CASRVTGYNEKLFF,TRBJ1-4,.,TRBV23-1,.
TGTGCCAGTAGTGTGTCCCGGGACAGGGAAGGCGGGGAGCTGTTTTTT,CASSVSRDREGGELFF,TRBJ2-2,TRBD1,TRBV19,.
TGTGCCAGCAGTCTAGCTCGGGGGGTCACCGGGGAGCTGTTTTTT,CASSLARGVTGELFF,TRBJ2-2,TRBD2,TRBV2,.
TGTGCCAGCAGTTATTTGGGACAGGGGGCCCTTGAGCAGTTCTTC,CASSYLGQGALEQFF,TRBJ2-1,TRBD1,TRBV6-2/TRBV6-3,.
TGTGCCAGCACTCCCCCCCAGAGGAATGAGCAGTTCTTC,CASTPPQRNEQFF,TRBJ2-1,.,TRBV12-3/TRBV12-4,.
TGCAGCGTCGTGGCTGTCATGGGGTCGGGGGAGCAGTTCTTC,CSVVAVMGSGEQFF,TRBJ2-1,.,TRBV29-1,.
TGTGCCAGCAGCGCTGGGACAGGGGGCTACGAGCAGTACTTC,CASSAGTGGYEQYF,TRBJ2-7,TRBD1,TRBV5-5,.
TGTGCCAGCAGCCCCAGGAACTCCGCGGGCAATGAGCAGTTCTTC,CASSPRNSAGNEQFF,TRBJ2-1,.,TRBV5-5,.
TGTGCCAGCAGTGAAGAGCAGGGAAGCAATGAGCAGTTCTTC,CASSEEQGSNEQFF,TRBJ2-1,.,TRBV6-4,.
TGTGCCAGCGGGGGGGGACTACTCCGCACAGATACGCAGTATTTT,CASGGGLLRTDTQYF,TRBJ2-3,TRBD2,TRBV5-8,.
TGCAGCGGGATAGGGACAGGGGACACTGAAGCTTTCTTT,CSGIGTGDTEAFF,TRBJ1-1,TRBD1,TRBV29-1,few
TGTGCCAGCAGCCCCTCGGGACTCAGCACAGATACGCAGTATTTT,CASSPSGLSTDTQYF,TRBJ2-3,.,TRBV11-2,.
TGTGCCGTGGGGGGGCGGGATCCCCCATTTAATTACAATGAGCAGTTCTTC,CAVGGRDPPFNYNEQFF,TRBJ2-1,.,TRBV2,.
TGTGCCAGTAGTAAGGGGGGGCCTGACACCGGGGAGCTGTTTTTT,CASSKGGPDTGELFF,TRBJ2-2,.,TRBV19,.
TGTGCCAGCAGCGTAGGATGGGCTAGCGGGGGGTATGCAGATACGCAGTATTTT,CASSVGWASGGYADTQYF,TRBJ2-3,TRBD2,TRBV9,few
TGTGCCAGCAGCTTAGGGGTAGCGGGGGGGCTGGACACAGATACGCAGTATTTT,CASSLGVAGGLDTDTQYF,TRBJ2-3,TRBD2,TRBV11-3,.
TGTGCCAGCAGCGCAGGACTAGCGGGAGATACGCAGTATTTT,CASSAGLAGDTQYF,TRBJ2-3,TRBD2,TRBV11-3,.
TGTGCCAGTAGTGAATGGGACAGGGGAAACACTGAAGCTTTCTTT,CASSEWDRGNTEAFF,TRBJ1-1,TRBD1,TRBV19,.
TGTGCCAGCAGACCCGGACAGTTGAACACTGAAGCTTTCTTT,CASRPGQLNTEAFF,TRBJ1-1,.,TRBV27,.
TGCGCCAGCAGCTATCAGGCGGGCACTGAAGCTTTCTTT,CASSYQAGTEAFF,TRBJ1-1,.,TRBV5-1,.
TGTGCCAGCTCACCTCAGCGCCGGGACAGGGGTCCGGTTGTCACCTTC,CASSPQRRDRGPVVTF,TRBJ1-2,TRBD1,TRBV18,.
TGCAGCGGTATAGGGGTGGCAGCTTTCTTT,CSGIGVAAFF,TRBJ1-1,.,TRBV29-1,.
TGTGCCAGCAGCCCCCGACAGGGCGCCGGGGGCTACACCTTC,CASSPRQGAGGYTF,TRBJ1-2,TRBD1,TRBV7-2,.
TGTGCCAGCAGCTCGGACAGGTCCTACGAGCAGTACTTC,CASSSDRSYEQYF,TRBJ2-7,TRBD1,TRBV3-1/TRBV3-2,.
TGCAGCGTTGAGCGGCCAGGGGGAACCTACGAGCAGTACTTC,CSVERPGGTYEQYF,TRBJ2-7,TRBD1,TRBV29-1,.
TGTGCCAGCAGCCTCCGCAGGGGGCCCAATCAGCCCCAGCATTTT,CASSLRRGPNQPQHF,TRBJ1-5,TRBD1,TRBV7-2,.
TGTGCCAGCAGCATCCCGGGACTAGCCAATGAGCAGTTCTTC,CASSIPGLANEQFF,TRBJ2-1,TRBD2,TRBV7-2,.